One sample yielded the 15 T cell receptor beta chains listed below, sequenced in a study of cytotoxic CD8 clonotypes in ibrutinib-treated CLL. Clones were sequenced by immunoSEQ multiplex PCR, and TCRdb holds only the in-frame ones, with some missing. The table includes about 120,000 clones, about 58% detected once. The material was PBMCs, obtained after 24 months of ibrutinib treatment. These receptors all stem from a human donor with chronic lymphocytic leukemia.

The chain joins TRBV11-3 to TRBJ2-2, with D hard to call. V was cut by 0 bases and J by 6 bases, with 17 bases left in between. This CDR3 is built from 17 residues. CDR1 is SGHNT, CDR2 YENEEA, per germline. This CDR3 reads CASSLDRTFSSAGELFF. The CDR3 DNA sequence: TGTGCCAGCAGCTTAGATCGCACATTTTCTTCCGCCGGGGAGCTGTTTTTT. Full variable domain (outside the CDR3, taken from reference TRBV11-3 and TRBJ2-2): EAGVVQSPRYKIIEKKQPVAFWCNPISGHNTLYWYLQNLGQGPELLIRYENEEAVDDSQLPKDRFSAERLKGVDSTLKIQPAELGDSAVYLCASSLDRTFSSAGELFFGEGSRLTVL.

This clone has more than one count but fewer than ten. The V and J genes are TRBV30 and TRBJ1-3; the D is unclear. CDR1 and CDR2 (germline): GTSNPN, SVGIG (reference sequence). The V end lost 1 base, the J end lost 0 bases, and 7 bases lay between the germline ends. This CDR3 contains 14 residues. DNA of the CDR3: TGTGCCTGGAGTGGAGGCAGCTCTGGAAACACCATATATTTT. Translation: CAWSGGSSGNTIYF.

The rearrangement links TRBV6-1 to TRBJ2-3; 10 bases agree with TRBD2. From germline, CDR1 is MNHNS and CDR2 SASEGT. The V and J ends lost 4 bases and 3 bases, in that order; junction bases with no gene match: 10. The CDR3 spans 17 residues. Written as DNA, the CDR3 is TGTGCCAGCAGTGCCCCTAGCGGGGGCAAGGGAACAGATACGCAGTATTTT. Its translation: CASSAPSGGKGTDTQYF.

J is TRBJ2-7 and V is TRBV23-1, with D possibly TRBD1 on 7 matching bases. TRBV23-1 is identified as an open reading frame with a role that is uncertain. The germline V and J ends were trimmed by 1 base and 0 bases, with 13 bases remaining between them. This CDR3 contains 16 residues. This CDR3 reads CASSQFPGGSSYEQYF. The CDR3 coding sequence is TGCGCCAGCAGTCAATTCCCAGGGGGGAGCTCCTACGAGCAGTACTTC.

The chain has TRBV6-5 and TRBJ1-2, with TRBD1 as a possible D gene (5 bases). The CDR3 sequence is 15 residues long. V lost 4 bases to trimming and J lost 5 bases, with 17 bases between them. Germline values: CDR1 MNHEY, CDR2 SVGAGI. The CDR3 here is CASSSPGTGTYGYTF. Here the CDR3 DNA reads TGTGCCAGCAGTTCCCCCGGGACCGGGACTTATGGCTACACCTTC.

The chain is built from TRBV2 and TRBJ1-6, with 8 bases fitting TRBD1. After removal of 5 bases from V and 10 bases from J, the junction contained 10 bases not matched to a gene. CDR3 size: 15 residues. CDR1 is SNHLY, CDR2 FYNNEI, per germline. CDR3 in amino acids: CASSSGQGPSSPLHF. CDR3 sequence (DNA): TGTGCCAGCAGTTCTGGACAGGGTCCGTCATCACCCCTCCACTTT.

The genes are TRBV7-2 and TRBJ2-3, with D maybe TRBD1 (5 bases). CDR1 and CDR2 from the germline V gene are SGHTA and FQGNSA. The CDR3 spans 14 residues. Trimming removed 2 bases at V and 1 base at J, with 7 bases between. The CDR3 DNA reads TGTGCCAGCAGCTTATCACAGGGCACAGATACGCAGTATTTT. Its protein is CASSLSQGTDTQYF.

This clone was counted once. This sequence joins TRBV30 and TRBJ2-7; D unresolved. The V end lost 3 bases, the J end lost 3 bases, and 12 bases lay between the germline ends. The CDR3 runs to 13 residues. Germline V gene sequence: CDR1 GTSNPN, CDR2 SVGIG (reference sequence). CDR3 sequence reads: CAWRPTAHYEQYF. The CDR3 DNA follows: TGTGCCTGGAGACCGACCGCCCACTACGAGCAGTACTTC.

There are a few counts of this clone. The chain links TRBV5-4 to TRBJ1-6; D gene ambiguous. CDR1 SGHNT and CDR2 YYREEE come from the germline V gene (reference sequence). CDR3 size: 14 residues. The germline V and J ends were trimmed by 4 bases and 2 bases, with 7 bases remaining between them. The CDR3 DNA follows: TGTGCCAGCAGCCCACCACCCTATAATTCACCCCTCCACTTT. This sequence encodes CASSPPPYNSPLHF.

This chain links TRBV29-1 with TRBJ2-6; D uncertain. The CDR3 sequence is 13 residues long. The germline V and J ends were trimmed by 4 bases and 6 bases, with 10 bases remaining between them. Looked up from germline, CDR1 is SQVTM and CDR2 is ANQGSEA. CDR3 in amino acids: CSVVPLAANVLTF. The CDR3 DNA reads TGCAGCGTTGTGCCCCTGGCGGCCAACGTCCTGACTTTC.

As concerns this clone: A far bigger clonotype differs at one base, so this is likely a read error. The chain joins TRBV7-8 to TRBJ1-1; the D is unclear. CDR3 size: 13 residues. Trimming took 1 base from V and 4 from J, leaving 7 bases between them. Germline values: CDR1 SGHVS, CDR2 FQNEAQ. The CDR3 DNA reads as TGTGCCAGCAGCTTAGGTCAGGTCACTGAAGCTTTCTTT. Translated, it gives CASSLGQVTEAFF.

This chain connects TRBV6-1 to TRBJ2-7; D ambiguous. This CDR3 has 11 amino acids. V lost 6 bases, J lost 7 bases, and 10 bases lay in between. Looked up from germline, CDR1 is MNHNS and CDR2 is SASEGT. CDR3 coding DNA: TGTGCCAGCAGAACCGTTGGGGAGCAGTACTTC. Translation: CASRTVGEQYF.

The chain carries TRBV5-1 and TRBJ2-5; no clear D gene. The CDR3 totals 14 residues. Germline V CDR1 and CDR2: SGHRS, YFSETQ. Trimming took 1 base from V and 0 from J, leaving 7 bases between them. CDR3 protein: CASSLLGNQETQYF. For the CDR3, the DNA is TGCGCCAGCAGCTTGCTCGGAAACCAAGAGACCCAGTACTTC.

This chain joins TRBV29-1 and TRBJ2-7, with unresolved D. The germline V gene encodes CDR1 SQVTM and CDR2 ANQGSEA. Trimming left V 4 bases short and J 3 bases short, with 10 bases between. CDR3 size: 12 residues. The CDR3 region has the DNA TGCAGCGTTGGGTACTATTTCTACGAGCAGTACTTC. Translating it yields CSVGYYFYEQYF.

The chain uses TRBV7-2 and TRBJ1-2, with D possibly TRBD1 on 6 matching bases. Germline CDR1 SGHTA, CDR2 FQGNSA. There are 14 residues in the CDR3. V was shortened by 5 bases and J by 8 bases, with 18 bases between the two germline ends. In DNA, the CDR3 is TGTGCCAGCAGCCCCCCAGGGCGGGGGCGAGGCTACACCTTC. Translating it yields CASSPPGRGRGYTF.